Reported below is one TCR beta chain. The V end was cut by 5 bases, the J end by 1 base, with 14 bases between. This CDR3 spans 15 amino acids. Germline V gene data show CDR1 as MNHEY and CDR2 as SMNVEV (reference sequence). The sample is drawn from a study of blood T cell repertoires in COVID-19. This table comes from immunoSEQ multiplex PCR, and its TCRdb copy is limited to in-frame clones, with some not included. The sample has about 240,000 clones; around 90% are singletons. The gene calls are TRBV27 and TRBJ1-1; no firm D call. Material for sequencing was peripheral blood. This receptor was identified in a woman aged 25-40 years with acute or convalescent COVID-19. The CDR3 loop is CASSPISGWNTEAFF. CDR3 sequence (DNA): TGTGCCAGCAGTCCCATCTCCGGGTGGAACACTGAAGCTTTCTTT.